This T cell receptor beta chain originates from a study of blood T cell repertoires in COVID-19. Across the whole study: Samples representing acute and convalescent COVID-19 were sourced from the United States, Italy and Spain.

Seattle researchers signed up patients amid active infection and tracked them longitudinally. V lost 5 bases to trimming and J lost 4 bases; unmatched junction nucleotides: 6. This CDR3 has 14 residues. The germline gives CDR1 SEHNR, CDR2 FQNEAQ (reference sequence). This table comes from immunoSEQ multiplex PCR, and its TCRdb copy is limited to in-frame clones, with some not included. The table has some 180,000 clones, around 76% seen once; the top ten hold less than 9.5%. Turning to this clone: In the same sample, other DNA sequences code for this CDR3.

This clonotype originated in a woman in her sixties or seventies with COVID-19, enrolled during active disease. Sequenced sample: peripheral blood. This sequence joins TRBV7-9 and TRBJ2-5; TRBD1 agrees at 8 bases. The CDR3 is CASSPGTGGETQYF. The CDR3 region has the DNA TGTGCCAGCAGCCCCGGGACAGGTGGAGAGACCCAGTACTTC.